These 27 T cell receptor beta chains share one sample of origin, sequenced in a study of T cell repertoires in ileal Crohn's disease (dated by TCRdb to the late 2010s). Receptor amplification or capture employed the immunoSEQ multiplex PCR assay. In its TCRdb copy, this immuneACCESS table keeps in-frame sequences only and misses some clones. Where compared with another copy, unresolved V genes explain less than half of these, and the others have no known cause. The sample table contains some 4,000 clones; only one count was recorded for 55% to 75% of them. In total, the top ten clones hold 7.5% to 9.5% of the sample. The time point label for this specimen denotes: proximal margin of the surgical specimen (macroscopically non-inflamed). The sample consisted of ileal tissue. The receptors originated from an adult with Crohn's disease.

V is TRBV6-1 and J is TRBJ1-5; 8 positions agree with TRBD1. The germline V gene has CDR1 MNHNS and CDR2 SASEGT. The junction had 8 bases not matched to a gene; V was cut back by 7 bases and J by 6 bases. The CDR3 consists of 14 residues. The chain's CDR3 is CASTWNRGGQPQHF. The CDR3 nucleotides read TGTGCCAGCACTTGGAACAGGGGGGGTCAGCCCCAGCATTTT.

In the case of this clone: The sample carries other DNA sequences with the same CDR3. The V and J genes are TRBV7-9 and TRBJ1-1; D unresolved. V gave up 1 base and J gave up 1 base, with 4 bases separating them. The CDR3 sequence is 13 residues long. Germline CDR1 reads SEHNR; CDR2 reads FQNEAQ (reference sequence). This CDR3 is CASSLDENTEAFF. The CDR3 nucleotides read TGTGCCAGCAGCTTAGATGAGAACACTGAAGCTTTCTTT.

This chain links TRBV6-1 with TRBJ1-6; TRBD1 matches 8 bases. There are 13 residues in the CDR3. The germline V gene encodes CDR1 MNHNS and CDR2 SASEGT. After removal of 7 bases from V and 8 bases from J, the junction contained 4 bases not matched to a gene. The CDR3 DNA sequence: TGTGCCAGCATTCCAGGGGGCCATTCACCCCTCCACTTT. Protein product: CASIPGGHSPLHF.

The CDR3 DNA reads as TGCAGCGTTGGGGCCCAGGGCGCCTATGGCTACACCTTC. It codes for CSVGAQGAYGYTF. The chain joins TRBV29-1 to TRBJ1-2; D might be TRBD1 (5 bases). CDR1 and CDR2 from the germline V gene are SQVTM and ANQGSEA. The CDR3 runs to 13 residues. Trimming took 4 bases from V and 4 from J, leaving 13 bases between them.

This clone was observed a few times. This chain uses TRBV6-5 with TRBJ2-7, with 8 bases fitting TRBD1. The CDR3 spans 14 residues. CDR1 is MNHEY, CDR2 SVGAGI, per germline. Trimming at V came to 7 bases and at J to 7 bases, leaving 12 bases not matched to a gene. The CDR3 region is CASMRTGSGWEQYF. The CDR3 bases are TGTGCCAGCATGAGGACAGGGAGTGGCTGGGAGCAGTACTTC.

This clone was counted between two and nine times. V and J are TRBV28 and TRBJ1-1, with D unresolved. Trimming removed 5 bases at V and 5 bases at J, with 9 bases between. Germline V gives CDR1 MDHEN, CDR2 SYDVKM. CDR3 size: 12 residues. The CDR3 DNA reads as TGTGCCAGCAGTCGTGGGAAGACTGAAGCTTTCTTT. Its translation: CASSRGKTEAFF.

This CDR3 reads CASSTVGGLGETQYF. DNA for the CDR3: TGTGCCAGCAGCACCGTGGGGGGGTTGGGGGAGACCCAGTACTTC. The gene calls are TRBV11-1 and TRBJ2-5; 7 nucleotides line up with TRBD2. This CDR3 comprises 15 residues. Looked up from germline, CDR1 is SGHAT and CDR2 is FQDESV (reference sequence). Losses at the gene ends were 5 bases for V and 5 bases for J; bases not matched to a gene: 11.

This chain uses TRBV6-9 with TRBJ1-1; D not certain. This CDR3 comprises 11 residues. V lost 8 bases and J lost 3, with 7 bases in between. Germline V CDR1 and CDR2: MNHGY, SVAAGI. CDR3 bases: TGTGCCAGCGAGCTTTACACTGAAGCTTTCTTT. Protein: CASELYTEAFF.

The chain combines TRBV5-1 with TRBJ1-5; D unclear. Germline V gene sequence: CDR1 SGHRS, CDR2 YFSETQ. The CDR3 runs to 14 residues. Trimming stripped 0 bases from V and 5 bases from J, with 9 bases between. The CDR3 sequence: CASSLEAGDQPQHF. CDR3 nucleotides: TGCGCCAGCAGCTTGGAGGCCGGGGATCAGCCCCAGCATTTT. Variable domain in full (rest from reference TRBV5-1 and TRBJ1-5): KAGVTQTPRYLIKTRGQQVTLSCSPISGHRSVSWYQQTPGQGLQFLFEYFSETQRNKGNFPGRFSGRQFSNSRSEMNVSTLELGDSALYLCASSLEAGDQPQHFGDGTRLSIL.

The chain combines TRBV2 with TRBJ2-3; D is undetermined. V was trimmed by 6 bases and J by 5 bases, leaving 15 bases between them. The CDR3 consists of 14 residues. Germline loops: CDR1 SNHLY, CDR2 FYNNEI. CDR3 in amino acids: CASRIAESRDTQYF. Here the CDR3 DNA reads TGTGCCAGCAGAATCGCCGAGTCACGAGATACGCAGTATTTT.

The CDR3 DNA reads TGCGCCAGCAGCCAGGGGCAGCGAAACGGGGGTAATTCACCCCTCCACTTT. The encoded protein is CASSQGQRNGGNSPLHF. This sequence joins TRBV4-1 and TRBJ1-6; TRBD1 might be the D (5 bases). This CDR3 is 17 amino acids long. From germline, CDR1 is MGHRA and CDR2 YSYEKL. V dropped 3 bases and J dropped 6 bases, with 18 bases sitting between them.

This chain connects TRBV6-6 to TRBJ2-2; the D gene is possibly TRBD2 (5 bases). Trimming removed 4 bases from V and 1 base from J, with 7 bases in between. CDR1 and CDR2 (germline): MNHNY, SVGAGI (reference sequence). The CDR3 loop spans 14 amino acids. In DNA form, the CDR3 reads TGTGCCAGCAGTTTGAGCGGGAACACCGGGGAGCTGTTTTTT. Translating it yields CASSLSGNTGELFF.

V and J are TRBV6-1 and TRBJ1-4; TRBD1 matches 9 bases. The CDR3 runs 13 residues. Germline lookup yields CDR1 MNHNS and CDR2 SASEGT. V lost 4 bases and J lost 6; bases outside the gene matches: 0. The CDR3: CASSGDRDEKLFF. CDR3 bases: TGTGCCAGCAGTGGGGACAGGGATGAAAAACTGTTTTTT.

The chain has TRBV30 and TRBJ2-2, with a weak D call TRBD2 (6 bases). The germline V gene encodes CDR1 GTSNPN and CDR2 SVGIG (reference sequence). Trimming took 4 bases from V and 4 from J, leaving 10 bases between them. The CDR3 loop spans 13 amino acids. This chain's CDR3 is CAWTEGSTGELFF. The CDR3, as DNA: TGTGCCTGGACGGAGGGAAGCACCGGGGAGCTGTTTTTT.

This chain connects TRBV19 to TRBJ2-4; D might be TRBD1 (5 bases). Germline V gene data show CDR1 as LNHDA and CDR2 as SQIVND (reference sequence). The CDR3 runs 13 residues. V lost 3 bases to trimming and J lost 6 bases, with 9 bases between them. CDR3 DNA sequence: TGTGCCAGTAGTATTGGTAGGGGAAACATTCAGTACTTC. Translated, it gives CASSIGRGNIQYF.

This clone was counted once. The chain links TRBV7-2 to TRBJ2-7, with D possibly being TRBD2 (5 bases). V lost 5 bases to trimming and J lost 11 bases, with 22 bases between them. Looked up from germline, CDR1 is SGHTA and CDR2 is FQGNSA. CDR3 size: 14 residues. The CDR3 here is CASSLNERAPREYF. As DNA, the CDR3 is TGTGCCAGCAGCCTAAACGAGAGGGCCCCCCGGGAGTACTTC.

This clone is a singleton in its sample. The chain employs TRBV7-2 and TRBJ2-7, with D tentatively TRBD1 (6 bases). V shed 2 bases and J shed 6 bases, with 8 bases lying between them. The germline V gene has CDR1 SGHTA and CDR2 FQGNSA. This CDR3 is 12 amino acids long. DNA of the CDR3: TGTGCCAGCAGCTTATCAGGGGCCGAGCAGTACTTC. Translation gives CASSLSGAEQYF.

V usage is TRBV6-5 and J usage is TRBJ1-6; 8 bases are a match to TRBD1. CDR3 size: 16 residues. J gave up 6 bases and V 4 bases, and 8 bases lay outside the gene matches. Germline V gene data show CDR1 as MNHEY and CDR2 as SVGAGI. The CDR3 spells CASSFIPGQVNSPLHF. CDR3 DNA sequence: TGTGCCAGCAGTTTTATCCCGGGACAGGTTAATTCACCCCTCCACTTT.

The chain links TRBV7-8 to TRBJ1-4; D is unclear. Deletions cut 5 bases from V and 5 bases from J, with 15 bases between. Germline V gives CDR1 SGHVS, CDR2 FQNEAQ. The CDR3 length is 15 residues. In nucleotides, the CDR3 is TGTGCCAGCAGCCCTGTCCGGACGGGCAATGAAAAACTGTTTTTT. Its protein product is CASSPVRTGNEKLFF.

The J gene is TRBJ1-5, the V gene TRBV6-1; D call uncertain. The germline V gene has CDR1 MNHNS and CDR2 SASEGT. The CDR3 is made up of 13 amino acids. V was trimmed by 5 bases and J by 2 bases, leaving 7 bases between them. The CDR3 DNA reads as TGTGCCAGCAGTACCCAGGGCAATCAGCCCCAGCATTTT. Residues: CASSTQGNQPQHF.

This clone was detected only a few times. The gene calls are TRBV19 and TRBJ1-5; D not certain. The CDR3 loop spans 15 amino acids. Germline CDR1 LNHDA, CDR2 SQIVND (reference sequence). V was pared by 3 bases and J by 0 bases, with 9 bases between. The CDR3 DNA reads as TGTGCCAGTAGTATCCTGCGGGATAGCAATCAGCCCCAGCATTTT. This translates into CASSILRDSNQPQHF.

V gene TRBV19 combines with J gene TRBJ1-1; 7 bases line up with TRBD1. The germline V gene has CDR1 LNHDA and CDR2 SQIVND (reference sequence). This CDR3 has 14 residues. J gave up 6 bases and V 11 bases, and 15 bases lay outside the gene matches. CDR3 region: CAAAEGARGSEAFF. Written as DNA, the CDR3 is TGTGCCGCGGCAGAGGGGGCTCGTGGTTCTGAAGCTTTCTTT. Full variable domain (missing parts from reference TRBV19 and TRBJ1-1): DGGITQSPKYLFRKEGQNVTLSCEQNLNHDAMYWYRQDPGQGLRLIYYSQIVNDFQKGDIAEGYSVSREKKESFPLTVTSAQKNPTAFYLCAAAEGARGSEAFFGQGTRLTVV.

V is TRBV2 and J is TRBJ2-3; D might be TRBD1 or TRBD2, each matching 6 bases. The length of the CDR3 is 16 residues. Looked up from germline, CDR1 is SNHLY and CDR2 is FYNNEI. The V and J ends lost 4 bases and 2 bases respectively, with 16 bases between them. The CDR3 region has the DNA TGTGCCAGCAGTGGGGGGGACACCAGAATCACAGATACGCAGTATTTT. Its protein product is CASSGGDTRITDTQYF.

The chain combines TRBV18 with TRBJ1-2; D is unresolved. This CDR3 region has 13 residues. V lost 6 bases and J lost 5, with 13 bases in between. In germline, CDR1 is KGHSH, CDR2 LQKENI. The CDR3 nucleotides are TGTGCCAGCTCGTCTGGGAGGGATTATGGCTACACCTTC. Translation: CASSSGRDYGYTF.

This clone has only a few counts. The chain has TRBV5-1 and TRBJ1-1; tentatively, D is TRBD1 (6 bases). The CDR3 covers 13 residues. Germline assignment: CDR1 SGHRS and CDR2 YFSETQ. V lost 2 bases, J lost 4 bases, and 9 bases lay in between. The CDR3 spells CASSFRDITEAFF. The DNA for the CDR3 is TGCGCCAGCAGCTTCCGGGACATCACTGAAGCTTTCTTT.

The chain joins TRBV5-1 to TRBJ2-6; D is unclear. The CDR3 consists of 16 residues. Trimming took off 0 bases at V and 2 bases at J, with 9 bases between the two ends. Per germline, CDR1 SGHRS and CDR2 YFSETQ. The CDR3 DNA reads TGCGCCAGCAGCTTGGGCTCAAACCCTGGGGCCAACGTCCTGACTTTC. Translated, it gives CASSLGSNPGANVLTF.

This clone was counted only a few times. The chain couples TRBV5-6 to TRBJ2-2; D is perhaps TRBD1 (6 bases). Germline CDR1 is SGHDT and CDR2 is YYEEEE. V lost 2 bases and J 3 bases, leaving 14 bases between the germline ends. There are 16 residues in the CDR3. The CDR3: CASSFPADSYTGELFF. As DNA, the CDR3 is TGTGCCAGCAGCTTCCCGGCGGACAGTTACACCGGGGAGCTGTTTTTT.